This T cell receptor beta chain was observed in a study of T cell responses to AZD1222 COVID-19 vaccine. Trimming stripped 0 bases from V and 1 base from J, with 11 bases between. Per germline, CDR1 MGHRA and CDR2 YSYEKL. This CDR3 contains 16 residues. Method: immunoSEQ multiplex PCR; TCRdb's copy keeps in-frame clones and lacks some. The table shows over 150,000 clones, with around 92% occurring only once. The receptor comes from an adult in good health. The specimen comprised peripheral blood, sampled on day 0 of MenACWY control vaccination. The chain couples TRBV4-1 to TRBJ2-3; D may match TRBD1 or TRBD2 (6 bases each). CDR3 nucleotides: TGCGCCAGCAGCCAAGAAGGGGGGTCGGGCACAGATACGCAGTATTTT. As protein: CASSQEGGSGTDTQYF.